The clone carrying this T cell receptor (beta chain) occurred once. As yet, its antigen is unknown. TCRdb called the reads again in MiXCR, with one record for every CDR3 protein. Of about 700,000 distinct CDR3 sequences listed, around a third were seen once; the top ten hold 15% to 20%. The entry originates in a study of T cell repertoires in cytomegalovirus infection. Study-level information: Public TCR beta signatures were indicative of both CMV infection and a matching HLA type. Notes on the study in general: Carriers of CMV and the relevant HLA type were discriminated by public TCR beta frequency.

The TCR sequence derives from a human donor in good health (CMV status not recorded). Some clones in this sample may be carry-over from other donors' samples. The specimen comprised cultured PBMCs, sampled from culture after CMV antigen stimulation.

The CDR3 nucleotides are TGTGCCAGTAGTATTAAAGGGGTTTTCACTGAAGCTTTCTTT. Translating it yields CASSIKGVFTEAFF. The V call is TRBV19, the J call TRBJ1-1, with a possible D match to TRBD1 (5 bases). CDR1 is LNHDA, CDR2 SQIVND, per germline (reference sequence). Trimming took off 3 bases at V and 4 bases at J, with 12 bases between the two ends. CDR3 length: 14 residues.